Sequencing of this TCR beta chain was carried out in a study of cytomegalovirus exposure and HLA in healthy donors. This CDR3 has 15 amino acids. Germline CDR1 SGHNT, CDR2 YYREEE (reference sequence). Deletions cut 4 bases from V and 0 bases from J, with 13 bases between. Researchers ran the PCR with 60 Vbeta and 13 Jbeta primers. Measured with immunoSEQ multiplex PCR; TCRdb has only the in-frame clones, and not every one. The table shows roughly 40,000 clones, with roughly 76% occurring only once. This clonotype was sampled from a woman in her forties in good health and CMV-seronegative. The genes are TRBV5-4 and TRBJ1-1; D not resolved. Sequenced: PBMCs. CDR3 in amino acids: CASSTRQNMNTEAFF. As DNA, the CDR3 is TGTGCCAGCAGCACCCGACAAAACATGAACACTGAAGCTTTCTTT. The whole variable domain, remainder taken from reference TRBV5-4 and TRBJ1-1, is ETGVTQSPTHLIKTRGQQVTLRCSSQSGHNTVSWYQQALGQGPQFIFQYYREEENGRGNFPPRFSGLQFPNYSSELNVNALELDDSALYLCASSTRQNMNTEAFFGQGTRLTVV.